One and the same sample provided the 16 T cell receptor beta chains below, sequenced in a study of regulatory T cells in long-lasting Graves disease. The sample's time point: newly diagnosed GD, antithyroid drugs for less than 3 months. Isolated PBMC RNA provided the starting material for the TCR library. CDR3-region Arm-PCR and iRepertoire HTBI primers produced the TCR beta libraries. TCRdb reprocessed the multiplex PCR reads with MiXCR, giving one entry per CDR3 protein. The data hold about 540,000 distinct CDR3 sequences, with roughly 13% observed a single time. These same data were also listed under a study on T cells in Graves' hyperthyroidism and ophthalmopathy.

Source: peripheral blood mononuclear cells (PBMCs), taken at new diagnosis, from a patient treated with antithyroid drugs. The receptor set was obtained from a man under 40 with Graves disease.

This clonotype showed up many times. This chain uses TRBV2 with TRBJ2-1; TRBD2 might be the D (5 bases). Trimming took 4 bases from V and 0 from J, leaving 13 bases between them. Per the germline V gene, CDR1 is SNHLY and CDR2 is FYNNEI. The CDR3 spans 16 residues. The CDR3 sequence: CASSGTFLSSYNEQFF. CDR3 in DNA: TGTGCCAGCAGTGGGACTTTTCTGAGCTCCTACAATGAGCAGTTCTTC.

This clonotype was recorded at least ten times. The V gene is TRBV20-1, the J gene TRBJ2-2; D is unresolved. Germline V gives CDR1 DFQATT, CDR2 SNEGSKA (reference sequence). V lost 5 bases to trimming and J lost 3 bases, with 13 bases between them. This CDR3 has 14 residues. The CDR3: CSAPHSLDTGELFF. The CDR3 bases are TGCAGTGCTCCCCATTCTTTAGACACCGGGGAGCTGTTTTTT.

Comment on this clonotype: A much larger clone differs by one base, so this may be a read error. The V and J genes are TRBV20-1 and TRBJ2-7; D perhaps matches TRBD2 (6 bases). The CDR3 extends over 14 amino acids. V was cut by 1 base and J by 7 bases, with 17 bases left in between. Germline CDR1 and CDR2: DFQATT and SNEGSKA (reference sequence). The CDR3 region is CSARGLESYNEQYF. The CDR3 region has the DNA TGCAGTGCTAGAGGACTAGAATCCTACAATGAGCAGTACTTC.

This clonotype occurred many times. The V call is TRBV18, the J call TRBJ2-7, with D uncertain. The length of the CDR3 is 14 residues. Trimming took off 4 bases at V and 3 bases at J, with 13 bases between the two ends. CDR1 is KGHSH and CDR2 is LQKENI in the germline V gene. CDR3 coding DNA: TGTGCCAGCTCACACGACCCGTCCAACTACGAGCAGTACTTC. Translating it yields CASSHDPSNYEQYF. Drawing the rest from reference TRBV18 and TRBJ2-7, the complete variable domain is NAGVMQNPRHLVRRRGQEARLRCSPMKGHSHVYWYRQLPEEGLKFMVYLQKENIIDESGMPKERFSAEFPKEGPSILRIQQVVRGDSAAYFCASSHDPSNYEQYFGPGTRLTVT.

This clonotype showed up many times. In DNA, the CDR3 is TGTGCCAGCAACCTAGGGGTACTGAGCCAAGAGACCCAGTACTTC. This gives the protein CASNLGVLSQETQYF. The chain joins TRBV7-9 to TRBJ2-5; tentatively, D is TRBD1 (5 bases). V was pared by 7 bases and J by 1 base, with 16 bases between. Germline CDR1 and CDR2: SEHNR and FQNEAQ (reference sequence). CDR3 size: 15 residues. The complete variable domain, with remaining parts taken from reference TRBV7-9 and TRBJ2-5, reads DTGVSQNPRHKITKRGQNVTFRCDPISEHNRLYWYRQTLGQGPEFLTYFQNEAQLEKSRLLSDRFSAERPKGSFSTLEIQRTEQGDSAMYLCASNLGVLSQETQYFGPGTRLLVL.

In its sample, this clonotype was seen many times. This chain uses TRBV20-1 with TRBJ1-5; no reliable D call. CDR3 length: 12 amino acids. The V gene lost 1 base and the J gene lost 8 bases, with 9 bases spanning the gap. The germline V gene has CDR1 DFQATT and CDR2 SNEGSKA (reference sequence). The CDR3 DNA reads TGCAGTGCTAGAGCCCTGGGAAAGCCCCAGCATTTT. Its protein product is CSARALGKPQHF.

A remark on this clonotype: Since a much larger clone is just one base distant, this may be a read error. V and J are TRBV19 and TRBJ2-1, with D possibly called TRBD1 or TRBD2 (5 bases each). Trimming left V 2 bases short and J 5 bases short, with 16 bases between. Germline V gives CDR1 LNHDA, CDR2 SQIVND (reference sequence). The CDR3 covers 16 residues. The CDR3: CASSIISGPTNNEQFF. CDR3 nucleotide sequence: TGTGCCAGTAGTATAATTTCGGGACCCACGAACAATGAGCAGTTCTTC.

This clonotype has just one count. A read error is likely, as this CDR3 ends without the conserved phenylalanine or tryptophan. This chain uses TRBV9 with TRBJ2-3; D may be TRBD1 or TRBD2 (7 bases each). CDR1 is SGDLS, CDR2 YYNGEE, per germline. Trimming cost V 4 bases and J 3 bases, with 18 bases left between them. The CDR3 has 16 amino acids. The CDR3, as DNA: TGTGCCAGCAGCTGGGGAGGGGGCCCGACAACAGATACGCAGTATCTT. Residues: CASSWGGGPTTDTQYL.

This clonotype has a single count. A far larger clone is one nucleotide away, so this likely arose from a read error. The chain couples TRBV12-3 or TRBV12-4 to TRBJ2-5, with TRBD2 matching 13 bases. The J call may be faulty, since TRBJ2-1 better matches the DNA end. This CDR3 has 15 amino acids. CDR3 nucleotides: TGTGCCAGCAGTGTCGGACTAGCGGGAGCGACTGAGCAGTTCTTC. Translation: CASSVGLAGATEQFF.

This clonotype was seen ten or more times. This chain connects TRBV20-1 to TRBJ2-7, with 14 bases aligning to TRBD2. V shed 5 bases, J shed 4 bases, and the junction held 19 bases outside the gene matches. Germline CDR1 reads DFQATT; CDR2 reads SNEGSKA (reference sequence). The CDR3 spans 19 residues. This chain's CDR3 is CSAPRTSGRLSSSVYEQYF. CDR3 DNA: TGCAGTGCTCCCCGGACTAGCGGGAGGCTTTCATCTTCCGTTTACGAGCAGTACTTC.

This clonotype was picked up many times. This chain links TRBV20-1 with TRBJ1-5; maybe TRBD1 (5 bases). Germline loops: CDR1 DFQATT, CDR2 SNEGSKA (reference sequence). The CDR3 is made up of 11 amino acids. V lost 3 bases to trimming and J lost 10 bases, with 10 bases between them. The CDR3 DNA is TGCAGTGCTAGCGTCCAGGGACCCCAGCATTTT. It translates to CSASVQGPQHF.

This clonotype has ten or more counts. The CDR3 protein is CASSRDRHSYEQYF. The DNA of the CDR3 is TGTGCCAGCAGTAGGGACCGACATTCCTACGAGCAGTACTTC. The chain is built from TRBV7-6 and TRBJ2-7; D possibly uses TRBD1 or TRBD2 (5 bases each). Germline loops: CDR1 SGHVS, CDR2 FNYEAQ. The CDR3 is 14 residues long. Trimming shortened V by 6 bases and J by 1 base, and 13 bases separated the two germline ends.

This clonotype was detected many times. The chain joins TRBV13 to TRBJ1-5; no definite D call. The CDR3 runs 14 residues. Looked up from germline, CDR1 is PRHDT and CDR2 is FYEKMQ (reference sequence). Trimming cost V 5 bases and J 3 bases, with 11 bases left between them. CDR3 coding DNA: TGTGCCAGCAGCATCTTCAGACCCAATCAGCCCCAGCATTTT. Translated, it gives CASSIFRPNQPQHF.

DNA of the CDR3: TGTGCCAGCACGGGGAGTGGTGAGCGGATACAGTACTTC. Amino acids: CASTGSGERIQYF. The chain joins TRBV5-6 to TRBJ2-7, with D possibly matching TRBD2 (5 bases). Looked up from germline, CDR1 is SGHDT and CDR2 is YYEEEE. The CDR3 sequence is 13 residues long. Trimming took off 6 bases at V and 10 bases at J, with 20 bases between the two ends.

The V gene is TRBV10-2, the J gene TRBJ2-7; no clear D gene. V shed 3 bases and J shed 0 bases, with 12 bases lying between them. This CDR3 is 15 amino acids long. Germline CDR1 and CDR2: WSHSY and SAAADI. CDR3 amino acids: CASSELPLSSYEQYF. The CDR3 bases are TGCGCCAGCAGTGAACTTCCCCTCAGCTCCTACGAGCAGTACTTC.

This clonotype has ten or more counts. CDR3: CASSTRLAGGHNEQFF. The CDR3 DNA follows: TGTGCCAGCAGCACACGACTAGCGGGAGGGCACAATGAGCAGTTCTTC. The V gene is TRBV7-3, the J gene TRBJ2-1, with 14 nucleotides matching TRBD2. V lost 5 bases to trimming and J lost 5 bases; unmatched junction nucleotides: 5. CDR1 and CDR2 from the germline V gene are SGHTA and FQGTGA. This CDR3 contains 16 residues.